This T cell receptor (beta chain) was retrieved from a study of cytomegalovirus exposure and HLA in healthy donors. The method was immunoSEQ multiplex PCR; TCRdb's version includes in-frame clones alone and lacks a portion of them. The sample carries fewer than 200,000 clones, approximately 86% recorded once. Germline V gene lookup returns CDR1 MNHEY and CDR2 SVGAGI. This CDR3 has 14 residues. V was pared by 5 bases and J by 9 bases, with 7 bases of the junction left unmatched. Findings and limits, study-wide: In vitro testing confirmed a few CMV-associated chains as specific for CMV antigens.

This clone was seen more than once but under ten times. Antigen specificity is unknown. The material sequenced was PBMCs. The clonotype was recovered from a woman between 18 and 29 years old in good health and CMV-seronegative. The chain couples TRBV6-5 to TRBJ1-6, with 7 bases fitting TRBD1. The CDR3 DNA sequence: TGTGCCAGCAGTCGAAACAGGGGAGGTTCACCCCTCCACTTT. As protein: CASSRNRGGSPLHF.